The entry below describes one T cell receptor (beta chain). The sample belongs to a study of CD8 T cells in Susac syndrome. The RNA, about 0.45 to 1 ug, was put through reverse transcription using random hexamers. TCRdb ran MiXCR on the immunoSEQ multiplex PCR reads and lists one entry per CDR3 protein. The sample comprises 200,000 to 250,000 distinct CDR3 sequences, roughly 94% of which are singletons, and 0.07% to 0.095% rests with the top ten. Germline V CDR1 and CDR2: DFQATT, SNEGSKA (reference sequence). Trimming stripped 6 bases from V and 1 base from J, with 6 bases between. CDR3 length: 11 amino acids.

The sequence came from a human donor with multiple sclerosis. Input material: CD4+ T cells from PBMCs. The chain combines TRBV20-1 with TRBJ2-5; D ambiguous. The CDR3: CSARSQETQYF. In nucleotides, the CDR3 is TGCAGTGCGCGGTCCCAAGAGACCCAGTACTTC.